The entry below describes one TCR beta chain. No antigen is known for it. No per-base quality is available; no much larger clone lies one base away. The cysteine opens and the phenylalanine closes a CDR3 of 16 amino acids. Left in the record is the CDR3 DNA by itself, 48 bases read in frame from the first base. V is clipped by 5 bases and J by 0 bases, and the sequence between their germline boundaries is 13 bases long. From the germline V gene, CDR1 is SGHAT and CDR2 is FQNNGV. TCRdb shows the sequencer as Illumina HiSeq 2500. Quantitative 5'-RACE with molecular barcodes was the method used to prepare the TCR beta libraries. In the paper's pipeline: To identify disease-linked TCR variants, a new computational method was used, one built on a probabilistic model of VDJ rearrangement. The raw public data were reprocessed by TCRdb itself: fastp quality trimming at Q25, MiXCR clonotype calling, in-frame beta chains only. All rows with the same CDR3 protein become a single entry with the most common DNA and genes. For this entry, the V and J calls and clone size follow TCRdb and not the study's own pipeline. Across this sample there are roughly 670,000 distinct CDR3 sequences, with under 20% seen only once. The top ten clonotypes cover 15% to 20% of the sample.

These data are taken from a study of CD8 T cells in ankylosing spondylitis (dated by TCRdb to 2016 to 2017). Background on the whole study: The study profiled T cell receptor beta repertoires in healthy donors and ankylosing spondylitis patients to find disease-linked TCR variants. In total, the full study cohort was made up of some 110 healthy donors and 25 to 30 ankylosing spondylitis patients. Samples of peripheral blood were taken, and for ankylosing spondylitis patients, synovial fluid was collected as well. Study-wide conclusions, independent of this receptor: Blood from ankylosing spondylitis patients appeared to be characterized by a TCR beta motif composed of about eight highly homologous amino acid variants. The disease-linked clones showed a CD8+ phenotype and occurred at relatively low frequencies in peripheral blood. Some TCR beta motif variants had previously been reported in synovial fluid and blood of reactive arthritis patients, which suggested common disease-initiation mechanisms. The disease-linked clones were reported to be significantly enriched in matched synovial fluid samples from ankylosing spondylitis patients.

The rearrangement combines TRBV11-2 with TRBJ2-2, with the D segment identity uncertain. The clonotype comes from a male donor with ankylosing spondylitis. What was sequenced was blood, either unsorted or a sorted T cell fraction (not recorded which). CDR3 loop: CASSGLGVANTGELFF. The DNA sequence is TGTGCCAGCAGCGGCCTAGGAGTGGCGAACACCGGGGAGCTGTTTTTT.